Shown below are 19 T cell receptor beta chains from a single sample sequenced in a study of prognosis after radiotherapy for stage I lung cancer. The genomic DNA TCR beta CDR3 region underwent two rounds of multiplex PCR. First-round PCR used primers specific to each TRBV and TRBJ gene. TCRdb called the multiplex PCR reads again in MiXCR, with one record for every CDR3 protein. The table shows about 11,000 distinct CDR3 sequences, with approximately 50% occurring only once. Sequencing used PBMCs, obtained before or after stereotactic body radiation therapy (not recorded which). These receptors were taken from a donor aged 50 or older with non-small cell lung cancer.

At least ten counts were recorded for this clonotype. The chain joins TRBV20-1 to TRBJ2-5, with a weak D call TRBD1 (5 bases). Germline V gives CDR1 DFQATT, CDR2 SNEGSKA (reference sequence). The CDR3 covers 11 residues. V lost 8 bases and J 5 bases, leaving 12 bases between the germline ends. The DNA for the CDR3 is TGCAGTCTCCAGGGTCGGGAGACCCAGTACTTC. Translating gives CSLQGRETQYF.

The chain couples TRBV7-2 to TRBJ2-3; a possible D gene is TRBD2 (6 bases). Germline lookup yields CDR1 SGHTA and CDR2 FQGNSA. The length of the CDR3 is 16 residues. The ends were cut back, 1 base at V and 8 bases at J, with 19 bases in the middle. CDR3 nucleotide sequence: TGTGCCAGCAGCTTAGTCGGCGGGACCCGCCCTGGTACGCAGTATTTT. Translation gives CASSLVGGTRPGTQYF.

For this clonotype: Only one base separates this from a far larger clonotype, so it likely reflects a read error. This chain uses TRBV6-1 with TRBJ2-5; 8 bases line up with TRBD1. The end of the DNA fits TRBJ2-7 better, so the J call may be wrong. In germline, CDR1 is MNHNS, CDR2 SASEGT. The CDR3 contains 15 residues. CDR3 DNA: TGTGCCAGCAGTACTTCAGGGGGCTCCTCCTACGAGCAGTACTTC. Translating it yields CASSTSGGSSYEQYF.

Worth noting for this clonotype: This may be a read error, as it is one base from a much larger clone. CDR3 amino acids: CASSFGLLNIQYF. CDR3 nucleotide sequence: TGTGCCAGCAGTTTCGGACTGTTGAACATTCAGTACTTC. This chain connects TRBV6-5 to TRBJ2-4; TRBD2 might be the D (5 bases). Germline-derived CDR1 and CDR2 are MNHEY and SVGAGI. The germline V and J ends were trimmed by 4 bases and 7 bases, with 11 bases remaining between them. This CDR3 comprises 13 residues.

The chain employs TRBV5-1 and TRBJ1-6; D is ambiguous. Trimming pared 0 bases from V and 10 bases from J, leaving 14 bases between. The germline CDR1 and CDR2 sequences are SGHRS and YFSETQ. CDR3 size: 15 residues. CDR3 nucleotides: TGCGCCAGCAGCTTGGCCCAAGGGTATGCGTCACCCCTCCACTTT. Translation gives CASSLAQGYASPLHF.

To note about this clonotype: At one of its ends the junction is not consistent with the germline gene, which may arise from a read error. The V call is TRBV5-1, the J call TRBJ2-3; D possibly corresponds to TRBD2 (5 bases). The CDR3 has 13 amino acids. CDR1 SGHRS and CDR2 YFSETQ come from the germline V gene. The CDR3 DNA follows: TGCGCCAGCGGGAGTTCTAAAACAGATACGCAGTACTTT. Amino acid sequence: CASGSSKTDTQYF. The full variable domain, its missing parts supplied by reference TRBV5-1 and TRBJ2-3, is KAGVTQTPRYLIKTRGQQVTLSCSPISGHRSVSWYQQTPGQGLQFLFEYFSETQRNKGNFPGRFSGRQFSNSRSEMNVSTLELGDSALYLCASGSSKTDTQYFGPGTRLTVL.

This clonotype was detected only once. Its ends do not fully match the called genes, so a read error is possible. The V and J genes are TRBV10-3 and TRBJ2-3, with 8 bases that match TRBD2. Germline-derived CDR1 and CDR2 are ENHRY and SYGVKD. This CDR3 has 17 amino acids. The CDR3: CAIRKTSVGASTDTQYF. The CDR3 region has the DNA TGTGCCATCAGGAAGACTAGCGTGGGAGCGAGCACGGATACGCAGTATTTT.

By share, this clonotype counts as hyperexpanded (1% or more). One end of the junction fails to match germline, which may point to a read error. CDR3 nucleotide sequence: TGCGCCAGCAGTTCGAGTCCGGGACAGGGCTATGAAGATGGCTACACCTTC. Protein product: CASSSSPGQGYEDGYTF. This sequence joins TRBV9 and TRBJ1-2; 9 bases align to TRBD1. The CDR3 covers 17 residues. The germline V gene encodes CDR1 SGDLS and CDR2 YYNGEE. Full variable domain (remainder filled in from reference TRBV9 and TRBJ1-2): DSGVTQTPKHLITATGQRVTLRCSPRSGDLSVYWYQQSLDQGLQFLIQYYNGEERAKGNILERFSAQQFPDLHSELNLSSLELGDSALYFCASSSSPGQGYEDGYTFGSGTRLTVV.

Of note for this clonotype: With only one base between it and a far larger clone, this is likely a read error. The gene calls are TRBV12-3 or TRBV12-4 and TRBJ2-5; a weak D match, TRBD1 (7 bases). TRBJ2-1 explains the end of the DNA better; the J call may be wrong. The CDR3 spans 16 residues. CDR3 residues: CASSEGAGQCANEQFF. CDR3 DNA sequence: TGTGCCAGCTCCGAGGGGGCGGGACAGTGTGCAAATGAGCAGTTCTTC.

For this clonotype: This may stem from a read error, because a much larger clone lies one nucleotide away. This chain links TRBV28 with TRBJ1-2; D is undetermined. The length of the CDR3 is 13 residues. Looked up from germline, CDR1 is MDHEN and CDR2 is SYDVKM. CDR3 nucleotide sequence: TGTGCCATCAGTACAGTACCTAACTATGGCTACACCTTC. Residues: CAISTVPNYGYTF.

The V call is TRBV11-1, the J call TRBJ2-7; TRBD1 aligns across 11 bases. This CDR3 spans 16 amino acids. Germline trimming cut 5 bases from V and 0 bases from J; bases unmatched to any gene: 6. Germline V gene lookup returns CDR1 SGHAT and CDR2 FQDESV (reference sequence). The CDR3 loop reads CASSPAGTGGSYEQYF. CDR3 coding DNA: TGTGCCAGCAGCCCAGCCGGGACAGGGGGCTCCTACGAGCAGTACTTC.

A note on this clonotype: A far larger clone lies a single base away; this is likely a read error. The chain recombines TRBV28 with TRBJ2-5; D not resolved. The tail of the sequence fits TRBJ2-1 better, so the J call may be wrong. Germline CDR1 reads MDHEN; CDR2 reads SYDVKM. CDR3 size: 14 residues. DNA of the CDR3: TGTGCCAGCAACCCTCTAATTAGCAACAATGAGCAGTTCTTC. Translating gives CASNPLISNNEQFF.

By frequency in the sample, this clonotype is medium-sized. The CDR3 here is CASSRRGNQETQYF. In nucleotides, the CDR3 is TGTGCCAGCAGTCGACGGGGGAACCAAGAGACCCAGTACTTC. V gene TRBV6-2 or TRBV6-3 combines with J gene TRBJ2-5; D may be TRBD2 (6 bases). Trimming shortened V by 5 bases and J by 0 bases, and 10 bases separated the two germline ends. Germline values: CDR1 MNHEY, CDR2 SVGEGT. The CDR3 sequence is 14 residues long.

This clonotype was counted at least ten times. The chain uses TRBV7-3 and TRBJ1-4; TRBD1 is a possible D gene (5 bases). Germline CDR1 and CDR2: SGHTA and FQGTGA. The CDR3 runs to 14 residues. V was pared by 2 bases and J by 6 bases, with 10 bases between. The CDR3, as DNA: TGTGCCAGCAGCTTACGGGGGAAAGATGAAAAACTGTTTTTT. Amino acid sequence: CASSLRGKDEKLFF.

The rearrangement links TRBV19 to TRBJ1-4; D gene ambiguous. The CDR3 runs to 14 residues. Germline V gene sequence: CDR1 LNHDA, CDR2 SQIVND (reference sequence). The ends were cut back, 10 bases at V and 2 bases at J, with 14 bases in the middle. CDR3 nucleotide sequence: TGTGCCATCCGCTCGCTTCGGACTAATGAAAAACTGTTTTTT. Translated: CAIRSLRTNEKLFF. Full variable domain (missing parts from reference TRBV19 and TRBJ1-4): DGGITQSPKYLFRKEGQNVTLSCEQNLNHDAMYWYRQDPGQGLRLIYYSQIVNDFQKGDIAEGYSVSREKKESFPLTVTSAQKNPTAFYLCAIRSLRTNEKLFFGSGTQLSVL.

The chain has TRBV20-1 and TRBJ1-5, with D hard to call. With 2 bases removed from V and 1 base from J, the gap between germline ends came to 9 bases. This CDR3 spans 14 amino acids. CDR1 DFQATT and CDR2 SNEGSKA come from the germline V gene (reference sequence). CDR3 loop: CSARNGPSNQPQHF. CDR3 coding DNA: TGCAGTGCTAGAAATGGACCGAGCAATCAGCCCCAGCATTTT.

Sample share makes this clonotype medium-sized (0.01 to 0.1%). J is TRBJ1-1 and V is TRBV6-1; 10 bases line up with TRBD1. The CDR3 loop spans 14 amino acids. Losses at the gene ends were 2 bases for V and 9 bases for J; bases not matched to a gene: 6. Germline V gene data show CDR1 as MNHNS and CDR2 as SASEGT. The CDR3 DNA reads TGTGCCAGCAGTGAATCCGGACAGGGGGGCAAAGCTTTCTTT. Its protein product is CASSESGQGGKAFF.

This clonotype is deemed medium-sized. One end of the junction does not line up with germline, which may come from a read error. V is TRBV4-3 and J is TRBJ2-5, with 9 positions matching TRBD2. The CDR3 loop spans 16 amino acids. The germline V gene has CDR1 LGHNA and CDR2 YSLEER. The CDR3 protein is CASNQAISGSEETQYF. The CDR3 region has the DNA TGCGCCAGCAACCAAGCTATTAGCGGGAGTGAAGAGACCCAGTACTTC.

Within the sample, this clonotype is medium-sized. CDR3 protein: CASEAGFYSNQPQHF. DNA for the CDR3: TGTGCTAGTGAGGCGGGTTTCTATAGCAATCAGCCCCAGCATTTT. The rearrangement links TRBV12-5 to TRBJ1-5, with no clear D. V was clipped by 7 bases and J by 0 bases, with 13 bases between them. The CDR3 is 15 residues long. Per germline, CDR1 LGHNT and CDR2 FRNRAP. Filled out from reference TRBV12-5 and TRBJ1-5, the complete variable domain reads DARVTQTPRHKVTEMGQEVTMRCQPILGHNTVFWYRQTMMQGLELLAYFRNRAPLDDSGMPKDRFSAEMPDATLATLKIQPSEPRDSAVYFCASEAGFYSNQPQHFGDGTRLSIL.